The rows below give T cell receptor beta chains drawn from one sample of a study of cytomegalovirus exposure and HLA in healthy donors. The repertoire was sequenced with immunoSEQ multiplex PCR; TCRdb's copy has only in-frame clones and lacks some. The sample yields 130,000 to 150,000 clones, 70% to 90% seen once. The specimen was PBMCs. Receptors were obtained from a woman younger than 45 in good health and CMV-seronegative. Each CDR3 is given with its conserved first and last residue. The D gene is left open where the match is weak. Not all rows give a size; the values are once, few, many and, for expanded clones, a class.

CDR3aa,CDR3nt,j_gene,d_gene,abundance,v_gene
CASSQEHSNRDEQYF,TGCGCCAGCAGCCAAGAACACAGTAACAGGGACGAGCAGTACTTC,TRBJ2-7,.,.,TRBV4-1
CASSLGHITEAFF,TGTGCCAGCAGCTTGGGACATATCACTGAAGCTTTCTTT,TRBJ1-1,.,.,TRBV5-4
CASSLVGSPESTGELFF,TGTGCCAGCAGCCTGGTGGGCTCCCCAGAATCCACCGGGGAGCTGTTTTTT,TRBJ2-2,.,.,TRBV5-4
CASRGQGFSLNQPQHF,TGTGCCAGCAGGGGACAGGGGTTTTCCCTTAATCAGCCCCAGCATTTT,TRBJ1-5,TRBD1,.,TRBV28
CASSVEGLRTDTQYF,TGTGCCAGCAGCGTAGAGGGACTCCGAACAGATACGCAGTATTTT,TRBJ2-3,.,.,TRBV9
CASRGWGGNTEAFF,TGTGCCAGCAGGGGGTGGGGAGGGAACACTGAAGCTTTCTTT,TRBJ1-1,.,.,TRBV2
CASSDDRGNYEQYF,TGTGCCAGCAGTGATGACAGGGGGAATTACGAGCAGTACTTC,TRBJ2-7,TRBD1,once,TRBV6-1
CASSYTHRGNKRGEQYF,TGTGCCAGCAGTTACACTCACAGGGGTAATAAACGGGGGGAGCAGTACTTC,TRBJ2-7,.,.,TRBV28
CASSYSPAGNTIYF,TGTGCCAGCAGTTACTCGCCAGCTGGAAACACCATATATTTT,TRBJ1-3,.,.,TRBV6-5
CASGPGHHNSPLHF,TGTGCCAGCGGGCCGGGACACCATAATTCACCCCTCCACTTT,TRBJ1-6,.,few,TRBV13
CASSQDRYYGYTF,TGTGCCAGCAGCCAAGACAGATACTATGGCTACACCTTC,TRBJ1-2,.,few,TRBV7-3
CASSLVGSGGTQETQYF,TGTGCCAGCAGCTTAGTCGGGAGCGGGGGAACTCAAGAGACCCAGTACTTC,TRBJ2-5,TRBD2,few,TRBV7-2
CASSRYRDNAGNTIYF,TGTGCCAGCAGTCGATACAGGGATAACGCTGGAAACACCATATATTTT,TRBJ1-3,.,.,TRBV2
CASSSFIALGNTIYF,TGTGCCAGTAGTAGTTTCATAGCGCTTGGAAACACCATATATTTT,TRBJ1-3,.,.,TRBV19
CASSQDRNTEAFF,TGTGCCAGCAGCCAAGATAGAAACACTGAAGCTTTCTTT,TRBJ1-1,.,.,TRBV14
CASSLGQGNQPQHF,TGTGCCAGCAGTCTCGGACAGGGCAATCAGCCCCAGCATTTT,TRBJ1-5,TRBD1,.,TRBV28
CASSFYPGTDTQYF,TGTGCCAGCAGTTTTTACCCGGGCACAGATACGCAGTATTTT,TRBJ2-3,.,.,TRBV7-6
CASSVGGTDYGYTF,TGTGCCAGCAGCGTAGGGGGGACAGACTATGGCTACACCTTC,TRBJ1-2,TRBD1,.,TRBV9
CASAGEETQYF,TGTGCCAGCGCAGGGGAGGAGACCCAGTACTTC,TRBJ2-5,.,.,TRBV2
CASSSGPNYEQYF,TGTGCCAGCAGCTCGGGTCCGAATTACGAGCAGTACTTC,TRBJ2-7,.,.,TRBV7-6
CASSLHPLLYGYTF,TGCGCCAGCAGCCTACACCCGCTCCTCTATGGCTACACCTTC,TRBJ1-2,.,few,TRBV4-1
CASSQLGTSGNTIYF,TGCGCCAGCAGCCAGCTGGGGACTTCGGGAAACACCATATATTTT,TRBJ1-3,.,.,TRBV4-1
CASERGGGYDEQYF,TGTGCCAGCGAGAGGGGCGGGGGGTACGACGAGCAGTACTTC,TRBJ2-7,TRBD2,.,TRBV18
CASTGTSGGPRRYEQYF,TGTGCCAGCACCGGGACTAGCGGGGGACCTAGGAGGTACGAGCAGTACTTC,TRBJ2-7,TRBD2,.,TRBV2
CASSSLLAGGYNEQFF,TGTGCCAGCAGTTCGTTACTAGCGGGGGGCTACAATGAGCAGTTCTTC,TRBJ2-1,TRBD2,.,TRBV6-6
CASSDGLLRDRQYF,TGTGCCAGCAGTGACGGACTATTGAGGGACCGGCAGTACTTC,TRBJ2-7,.,.,TRBV28
CASSTGTPKETQYF,TGTGCCAGTAGTACCGGGACACCGAAAGAGACCCAGTACTTC,TRBJ2-5,.,.,TRBV19
CSAGGPRFF,TGCAGTGCCGGGGGACCGCGGTTTTTT,TRBJ1-6,.,.,TRBV20-1
CASRPTGGRFLPNYGYTF,TGTGCCAGCAGACCGACAGGGGGGCGCTTTCTCCCTAACTATGGCTACACCTTC,TRBJ1-2,TRBD1,.,TRBV7-2
CASRPRQALRNTIYF,TGTGCCAGCAGGCCGAGACAGGCCCTTCGAAACACCATATATTTT,TRBJ1-3,.,.,TRBV2
CASSFLGGVETQYF,TGTGCCAGCAGCTTCCTCGGGGGGGTAGAGACCCAGTACTTC,TRBJ2-5,TRBD2,.,TRBV5-6
CASSSDSANTEAFF,TGTGCCAGCAGCTCGGACAGCGCGAACACTGAAGCTTTCTTT,TRBJ1-1,.,.,TRBV7-8
CAVQGVGQPQHF,TGTGCCGTACAGGGGGTTGGTCAGCCCCAGCATTTT,TRBJ1-5,TRBD1,.,TRBV2
CASSSPGQGVLNTDTQYF,TGTGCCAGCAGCTCACCGGGACAGGGTGTCCTAAACACAGATACGCAGTATTTT,TRBJ2-3,TRBD1,.,TRBV7-9
CSAKGGEAQYF,TGCAGTGCTAAGGGCGGGGAGGCCCAGTACTTC,TRBJ2-5,.,.,TRBV20-1
CASSLWVTARMNEQFF,TGTGCCAGCAGTTTATGGGTGACAGCTCGCATGAATGAGCAGTTCTTC,TRBJ2-1,.,once,TRBV27
CASKSEGVDQPQHF,TGCGCCAGCAAAAGCGAGGGGGTTGATCAGCCCCAGCATTTT,TRBJ1-5,.,.,TRBV5-1
CASSYRAPRYQPQHF,TGTGCCAGCAGCTACAGGGCCCCTCGTTATCAGCCCCAGCATTTT,TRBJ1-5,.,.,TRBV28
CASSPHGGTEAFF,TGCGCCAGCAGCCCGCATGGAGGGACTGAAGCTTTCTTT,TRBJ1-1,.,.,TRBV5-1
CASSLESGDTQYF,TGCGCCAGCAGCTTGGAGTCGGGAGATACGCAGTATTTT,TRBJ2-3,.,.,TRBV5-1
CASSLGTGTYGYTF,TGCGCCAGCAGCCTCGGCACAGGGACCTATGGCTACACCTTC,TRBJ1-2,.,.,TRBV5-1
CASSYSRDTGYTF,TGTGCCAGCAGTTACTCGAGGGATACTGGCTACACCTTC,TRBJ1-2,.,.,TRBV6-5
CSSTERNTEAFF,TGCAGCTCAACTGAGCGAAACACTGAAGCTTTCTTT,TRBJ1-1,.,.,TRBV29-1